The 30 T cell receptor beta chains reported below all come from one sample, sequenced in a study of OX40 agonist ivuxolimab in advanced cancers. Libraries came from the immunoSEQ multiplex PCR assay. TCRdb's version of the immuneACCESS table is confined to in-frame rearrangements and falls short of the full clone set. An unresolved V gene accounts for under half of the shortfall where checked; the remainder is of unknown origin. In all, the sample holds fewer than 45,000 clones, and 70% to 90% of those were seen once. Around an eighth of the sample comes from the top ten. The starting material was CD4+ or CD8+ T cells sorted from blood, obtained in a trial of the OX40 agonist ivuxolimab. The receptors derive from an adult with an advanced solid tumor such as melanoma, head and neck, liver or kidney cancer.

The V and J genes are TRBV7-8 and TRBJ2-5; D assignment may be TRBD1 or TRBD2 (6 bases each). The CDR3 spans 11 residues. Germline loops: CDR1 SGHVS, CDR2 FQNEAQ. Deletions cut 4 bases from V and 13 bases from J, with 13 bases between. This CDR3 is CASSSGGPSYF. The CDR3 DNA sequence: TGTGCCAGCAGCTCCGGGGGCCCATCGTACTTC.

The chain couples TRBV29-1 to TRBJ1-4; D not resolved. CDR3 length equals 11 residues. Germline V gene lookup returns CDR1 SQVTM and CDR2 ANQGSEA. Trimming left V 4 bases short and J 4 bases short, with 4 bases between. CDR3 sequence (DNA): TGCAGCGTTGCCAGTAATGAAAAACTGTTTTTT. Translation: CSVASNEKLFF.

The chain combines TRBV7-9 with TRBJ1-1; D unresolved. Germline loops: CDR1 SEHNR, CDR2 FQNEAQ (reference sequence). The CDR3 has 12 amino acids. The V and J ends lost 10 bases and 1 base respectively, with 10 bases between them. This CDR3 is CANSDGNTEAFF. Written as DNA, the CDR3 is TGTGCCAATTCGGACGGGAACACTGAAGCTTTCTTT.

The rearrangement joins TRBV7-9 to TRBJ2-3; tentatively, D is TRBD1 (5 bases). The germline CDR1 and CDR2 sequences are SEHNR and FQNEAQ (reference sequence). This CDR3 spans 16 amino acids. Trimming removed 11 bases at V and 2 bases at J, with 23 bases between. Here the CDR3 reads CAVGSTSRATTDTQYF. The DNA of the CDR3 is TGTGCCGTCGGTAGCACCAGCAGGGCCACCACAGATACGCAGTATTTT.

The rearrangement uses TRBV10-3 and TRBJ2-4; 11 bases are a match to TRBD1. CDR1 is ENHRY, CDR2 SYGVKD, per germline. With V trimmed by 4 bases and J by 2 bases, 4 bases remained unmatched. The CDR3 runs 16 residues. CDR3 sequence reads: CAISAGQGGSKNIQYF. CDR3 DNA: TGTGCCATCAGTGCGGGACAGGGGGGTTCCAAAAACATTCAGTACTTC.

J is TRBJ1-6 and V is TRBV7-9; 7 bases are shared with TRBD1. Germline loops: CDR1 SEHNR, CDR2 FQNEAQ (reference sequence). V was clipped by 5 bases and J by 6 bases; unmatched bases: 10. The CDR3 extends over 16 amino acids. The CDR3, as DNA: TGTGCCAGCAGCCCCCCGCGGGGACAGAGTAATTCACCCCTCCACTTT. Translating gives CASSPPRGQSNSPLHF.

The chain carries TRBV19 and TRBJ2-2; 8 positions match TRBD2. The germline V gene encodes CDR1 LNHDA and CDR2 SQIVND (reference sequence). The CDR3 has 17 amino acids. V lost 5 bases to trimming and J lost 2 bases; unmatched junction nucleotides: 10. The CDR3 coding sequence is TGTGCCAGTAGTGTGGGTTGGCGGGGGGCAAACACCGGGGAGCTGTTTTTT. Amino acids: CASSVGWRGANTGELFF.

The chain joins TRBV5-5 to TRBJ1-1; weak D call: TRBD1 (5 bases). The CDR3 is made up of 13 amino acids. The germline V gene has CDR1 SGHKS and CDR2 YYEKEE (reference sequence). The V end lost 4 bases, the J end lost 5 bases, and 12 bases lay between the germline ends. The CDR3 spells CASSAGTATEAFF. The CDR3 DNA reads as TGTGCCAGCAGCGCCGGGACGGCTACTGAAGCTTTCTTT.

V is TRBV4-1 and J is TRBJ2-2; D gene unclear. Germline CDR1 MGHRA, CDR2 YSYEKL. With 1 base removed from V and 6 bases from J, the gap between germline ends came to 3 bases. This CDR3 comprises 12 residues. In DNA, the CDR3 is TGCGCCAGCAGCCAAGGCCCCGGGGAGCTGTTTTTT. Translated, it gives CASSQGPGELFF.

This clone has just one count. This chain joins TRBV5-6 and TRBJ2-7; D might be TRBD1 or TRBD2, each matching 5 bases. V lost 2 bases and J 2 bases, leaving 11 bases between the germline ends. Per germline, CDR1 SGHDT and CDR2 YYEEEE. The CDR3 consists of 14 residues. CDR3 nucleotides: TGTGCCAGCAGCTTCAGGGAGCCCCCCTACGAGCAGTACTTC. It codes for CASSFREPPYEQYF.

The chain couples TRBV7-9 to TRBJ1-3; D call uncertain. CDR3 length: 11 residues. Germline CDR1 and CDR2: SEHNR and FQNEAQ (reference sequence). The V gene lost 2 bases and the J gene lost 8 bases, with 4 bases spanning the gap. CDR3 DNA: TGTGCCAGCAGCTTACGGGACACCATATATTTT. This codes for CASSLRDTIYF.

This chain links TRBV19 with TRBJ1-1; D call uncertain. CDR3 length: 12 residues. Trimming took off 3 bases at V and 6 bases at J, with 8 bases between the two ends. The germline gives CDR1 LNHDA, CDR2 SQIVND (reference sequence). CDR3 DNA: TGTGCCAGTAGTATTAGAAGCGCTGAAGCTTTCTTT. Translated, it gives CASSIRSAEAFF.

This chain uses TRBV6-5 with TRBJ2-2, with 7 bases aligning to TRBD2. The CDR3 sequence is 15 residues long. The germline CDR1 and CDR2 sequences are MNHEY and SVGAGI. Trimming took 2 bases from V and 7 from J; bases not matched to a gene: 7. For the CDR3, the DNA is TGTGCCAGCAGTTACAGGCGGGAGTTAATCGGGGAGCTGTTTTTT. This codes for CASSYRRELIGELFF.

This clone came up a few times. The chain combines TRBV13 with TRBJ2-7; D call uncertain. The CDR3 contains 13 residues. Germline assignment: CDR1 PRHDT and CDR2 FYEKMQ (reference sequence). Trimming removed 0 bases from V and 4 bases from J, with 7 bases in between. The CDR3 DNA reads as TGTGCCAGCAGCTTAGGACTGCAGTACGAGCAGTACTTC. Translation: CASSLGLQYEQYF.

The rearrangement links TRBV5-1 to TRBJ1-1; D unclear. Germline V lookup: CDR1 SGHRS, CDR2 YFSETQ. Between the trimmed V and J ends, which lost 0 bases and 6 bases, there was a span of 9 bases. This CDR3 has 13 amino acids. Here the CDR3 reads CASSLGDSSEAFF. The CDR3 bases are TGCGCCAGCAGCTTGGGGGATAGCTCTGAAGCTTTCTTT.

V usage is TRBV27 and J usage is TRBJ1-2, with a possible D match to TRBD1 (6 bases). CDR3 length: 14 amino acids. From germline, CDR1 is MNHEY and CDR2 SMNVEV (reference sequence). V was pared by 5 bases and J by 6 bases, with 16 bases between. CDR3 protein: CASSLFGGPDGYTF. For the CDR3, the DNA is TGTGCCAGCAGTCTCTTCGGGGGGCCGGATGGCTACACCTTC.

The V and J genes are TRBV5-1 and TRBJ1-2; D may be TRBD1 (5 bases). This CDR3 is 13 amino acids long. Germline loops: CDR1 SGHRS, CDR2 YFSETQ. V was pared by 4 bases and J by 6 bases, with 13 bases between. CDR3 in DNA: TGCGCCAGCAGCCTACAGTGGGGGGATGGCTACACCTTC. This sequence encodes CASSLQWGDGYTF.

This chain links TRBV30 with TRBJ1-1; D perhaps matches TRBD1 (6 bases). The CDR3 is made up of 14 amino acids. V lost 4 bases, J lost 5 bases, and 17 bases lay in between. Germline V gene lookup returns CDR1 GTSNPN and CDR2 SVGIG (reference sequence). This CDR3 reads CAWNYGGPGTEAFF. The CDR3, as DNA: TGTGCCTGGAACTACGGGGGGCCGGGGACTGAAGCTTTCTTT.

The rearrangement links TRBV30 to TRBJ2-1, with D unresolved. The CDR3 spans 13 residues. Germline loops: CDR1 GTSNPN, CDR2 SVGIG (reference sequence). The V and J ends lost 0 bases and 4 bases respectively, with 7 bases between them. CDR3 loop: CAWSVFLYNEQFF. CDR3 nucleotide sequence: TGTGCCTGGAGTGTATTCTTGTACAATGAGCAGTTCTTC.

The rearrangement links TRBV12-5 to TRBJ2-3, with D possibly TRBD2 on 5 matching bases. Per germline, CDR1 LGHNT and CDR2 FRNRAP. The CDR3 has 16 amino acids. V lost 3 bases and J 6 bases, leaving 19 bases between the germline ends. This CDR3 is CASGFVGERIGDTQYF. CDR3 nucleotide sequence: TGTGCTAGTGGTTTCGTCGGGGAAAGGATTGGTGATACGCAGTATTTT.

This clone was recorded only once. The CDR3 DNA sequence: TGTGCCAGCAGCCAGGGACGGACCTATCAGCCCCAGCATTTT. This gives the protein CASSQGRTYQPQHF. The chain recombines TRBV13 with TRBJ1-5; D may be TRBD1 (5 bases). Germline lookup yields CDR1 PRHDT and CDR2 FYEKMQ (reference sequence). The CDR3 has 14 amino acids. The V gene lost 5 bases and the J gene lost 5 bases, with 13 bases spanning the gap.

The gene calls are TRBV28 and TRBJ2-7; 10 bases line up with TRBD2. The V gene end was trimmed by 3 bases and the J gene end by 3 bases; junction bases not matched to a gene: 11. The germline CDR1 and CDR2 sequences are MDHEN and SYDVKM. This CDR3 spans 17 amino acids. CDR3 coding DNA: TGTGCCAGCAGTTTCCTCGGACTAGCGGAGTTAAACTACGAGCAGTACTTC. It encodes CASSFLGLAELNYEQYF.

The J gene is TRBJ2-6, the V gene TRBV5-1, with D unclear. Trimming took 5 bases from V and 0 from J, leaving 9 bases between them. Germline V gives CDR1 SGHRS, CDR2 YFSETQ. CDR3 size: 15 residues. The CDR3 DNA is TGCGCCAGCAGACCCCAGGCCTCTGGGGCCAACGTCCTGACTTTC. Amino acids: CASRPQASGANVLTF.

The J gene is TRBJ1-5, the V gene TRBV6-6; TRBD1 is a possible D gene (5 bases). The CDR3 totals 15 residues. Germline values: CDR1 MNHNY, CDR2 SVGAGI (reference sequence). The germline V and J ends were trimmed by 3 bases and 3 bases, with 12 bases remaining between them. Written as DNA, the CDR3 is TGTGCCAGCAGTTATGGGGGGGGTGTCAATCAGCCCCAGCATTTT. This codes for CASSYGGGVNQPQHF.

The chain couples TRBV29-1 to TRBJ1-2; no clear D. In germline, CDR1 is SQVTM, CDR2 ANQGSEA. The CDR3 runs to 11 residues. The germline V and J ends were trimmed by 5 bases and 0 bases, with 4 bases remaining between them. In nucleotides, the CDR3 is TGCAGCGTTACAGCTAACTATGGCTACACCTTC. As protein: CSVTANYGYTF.

CDR3 nucleotide sequence: TGTGCCACCGGGATCTACGAGCAGTACTTC. The encoded protein is CATGIYEQYF. The chain joins TRBV10-3 to TRBJ2-7; tentatively, D is TRBD2 (5 bases). This CDR3 is built from 10 residues. The V end was cut by 10 bases, the J end by 3 bases, with 7 bases between. Germline V gives CDR1 ENHRY, CDR2 SYGVKD.

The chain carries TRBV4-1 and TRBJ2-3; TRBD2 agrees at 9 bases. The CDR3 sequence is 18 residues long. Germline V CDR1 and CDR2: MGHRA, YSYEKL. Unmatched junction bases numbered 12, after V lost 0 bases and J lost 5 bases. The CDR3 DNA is TGCGCCAGCAGCCAAGACCTCCGAATAGCGGGAGAAGGAGATACGCAGTATTTT. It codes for CASSQDLRIAGEGDTQYF.

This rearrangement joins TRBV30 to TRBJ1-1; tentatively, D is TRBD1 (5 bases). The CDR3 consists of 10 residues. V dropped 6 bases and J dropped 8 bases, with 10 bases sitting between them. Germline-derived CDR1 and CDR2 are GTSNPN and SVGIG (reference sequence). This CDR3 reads CACRGKEAFF. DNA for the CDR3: TGTGCCTGCCGGGGGAAAGAAGCTTTCTTT.

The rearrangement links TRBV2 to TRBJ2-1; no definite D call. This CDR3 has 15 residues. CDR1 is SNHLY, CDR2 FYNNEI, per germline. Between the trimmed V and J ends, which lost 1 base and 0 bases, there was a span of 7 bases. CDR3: CASSEGRSSYNEQFF. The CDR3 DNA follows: TGTGCCAGCAGTGAAGGGCGGAGCTCCTACAATGAGCAGTTCTTC.

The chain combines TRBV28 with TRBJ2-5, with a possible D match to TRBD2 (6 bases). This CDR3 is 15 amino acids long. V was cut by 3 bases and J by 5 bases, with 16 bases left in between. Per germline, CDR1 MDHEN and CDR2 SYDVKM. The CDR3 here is CASSFPTGVGETQYF. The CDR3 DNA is TGTGCCAGCAGTTTCCCAACGGGGGTCGGGGAGACCCAGTACTTC. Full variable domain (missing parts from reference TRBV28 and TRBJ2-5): DVKVTQSSRYLVKRTGEKVFLECVQDMDHENMFWYRQDPGLGLRLIYFSYDVKMKEKGDIPEGYSVSREKKERFSLILESASTNQTSMYLCASSFPTGVGETQYFGPGTRLLVL.